Reported below is one T cell receptor beta chain. Its antigen is not identified. The entry originates in a study of cytomegalovirus exposure and HLA in healthy donors. V lost 8 bases, J lost 2 bases, and 11 bases stayed unmatched. The germline V gene has CDR1 GTSNPN and CDR2 SVGIG (reference sequence). The CDR3 is 16 amino acids. Vbeta (60) and Jbeta (13) primers were used in the PCR. Authors' methods: Approximately 9.9 million of tens of millions of unique TCR beta chains were shared, per a later count. Some clones are missing from TCRdb's copy, which holds only in-frame ones; the method was immunoSEQ multiplex PCR. V and J calls and clone size follow that table, whereas D and trimming were derived from the DNA. The repertoire has 150,000 to 200,000 clones, approximately 80% of them found once; the top ten carry more than 2%. Overall study findings and caveats: A later analysis linked a missense variant in DCLRE1C to the trimming of TCR beta V and J genes.

The sequenced sample was PBMCs. The receptor comes from a man in his 60s in good health and CMV-seronegative. The V call is TRBV30, the J call TRBJ2-5; 13 bases are a match to TRBD2. The CDR3 here is CAGGTSGMPVQETQYF. CDR3 in DNA: TGTGCCGGCGGGACTAGCGGGATGCCTGTTCAAGAGACCCAGTACTTC.